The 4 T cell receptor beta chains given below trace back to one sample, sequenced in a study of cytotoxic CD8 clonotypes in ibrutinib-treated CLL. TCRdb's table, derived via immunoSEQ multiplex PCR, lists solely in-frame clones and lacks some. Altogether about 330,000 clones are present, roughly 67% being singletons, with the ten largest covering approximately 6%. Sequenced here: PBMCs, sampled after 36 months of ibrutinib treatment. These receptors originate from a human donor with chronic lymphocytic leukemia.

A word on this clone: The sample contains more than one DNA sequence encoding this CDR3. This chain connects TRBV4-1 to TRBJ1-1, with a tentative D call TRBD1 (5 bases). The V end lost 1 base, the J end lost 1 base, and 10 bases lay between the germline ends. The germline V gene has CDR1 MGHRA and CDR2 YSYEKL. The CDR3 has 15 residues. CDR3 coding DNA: TGCGCCAGCAGCCAAGTCCCCGGGGGGAACACTGAAGCTTTCTTT. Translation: CASSQVPGGNTEAFF.

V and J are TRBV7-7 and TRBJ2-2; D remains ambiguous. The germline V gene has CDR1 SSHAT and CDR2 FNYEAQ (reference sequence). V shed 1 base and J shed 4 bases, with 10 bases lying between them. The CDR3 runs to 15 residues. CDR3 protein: CASSLEGSSTGELFF. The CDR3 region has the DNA TGTGCCAGCAGCTTAGAGGGTTCTAGCACCGGGGAGCTGTTTTTT.

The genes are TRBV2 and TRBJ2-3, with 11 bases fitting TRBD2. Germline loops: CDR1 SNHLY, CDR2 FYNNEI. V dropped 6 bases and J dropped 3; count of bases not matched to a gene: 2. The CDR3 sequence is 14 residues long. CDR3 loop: CASRGTSGTDTQYF. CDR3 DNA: TGTGCCAGCAGGGGGACTAGCGGTACAGATACGCAGTATTTT.

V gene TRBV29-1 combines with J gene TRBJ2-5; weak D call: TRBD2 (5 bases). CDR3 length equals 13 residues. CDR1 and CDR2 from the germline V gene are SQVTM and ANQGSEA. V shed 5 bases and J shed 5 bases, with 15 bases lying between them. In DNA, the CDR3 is TGCAGCGTTTTACCGGGGTTCGGTGAGACCCAGTACTTC. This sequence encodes CSVLPGFGETQYF.